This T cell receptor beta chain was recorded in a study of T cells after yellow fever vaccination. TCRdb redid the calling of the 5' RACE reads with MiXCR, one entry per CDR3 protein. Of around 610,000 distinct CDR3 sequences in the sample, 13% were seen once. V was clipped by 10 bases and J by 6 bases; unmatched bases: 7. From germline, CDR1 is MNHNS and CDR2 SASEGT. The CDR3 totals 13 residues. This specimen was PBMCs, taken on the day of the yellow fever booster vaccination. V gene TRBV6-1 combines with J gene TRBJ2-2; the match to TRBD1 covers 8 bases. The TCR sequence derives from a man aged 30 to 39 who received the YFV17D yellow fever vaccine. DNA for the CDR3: TGTGCCACCCGGACAGGGTCCGCCGGGGAGCTGTTTTTT. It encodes CATRTGSAGELFF.